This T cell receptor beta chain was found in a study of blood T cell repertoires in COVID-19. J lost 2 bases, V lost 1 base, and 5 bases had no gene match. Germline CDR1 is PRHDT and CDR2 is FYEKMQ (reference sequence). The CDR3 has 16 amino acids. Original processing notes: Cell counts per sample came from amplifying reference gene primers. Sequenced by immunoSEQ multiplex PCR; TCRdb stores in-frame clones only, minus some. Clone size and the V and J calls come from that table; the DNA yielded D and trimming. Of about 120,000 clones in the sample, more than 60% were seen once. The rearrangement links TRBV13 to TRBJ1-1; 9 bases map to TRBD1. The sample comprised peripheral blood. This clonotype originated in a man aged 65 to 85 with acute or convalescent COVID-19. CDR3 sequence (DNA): TGTGCCAGCAGCTTAGAACAGGGGGCGGGAAACACTGAAGCTTTCTTT. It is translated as CASSLEQGAGNTEAFF.